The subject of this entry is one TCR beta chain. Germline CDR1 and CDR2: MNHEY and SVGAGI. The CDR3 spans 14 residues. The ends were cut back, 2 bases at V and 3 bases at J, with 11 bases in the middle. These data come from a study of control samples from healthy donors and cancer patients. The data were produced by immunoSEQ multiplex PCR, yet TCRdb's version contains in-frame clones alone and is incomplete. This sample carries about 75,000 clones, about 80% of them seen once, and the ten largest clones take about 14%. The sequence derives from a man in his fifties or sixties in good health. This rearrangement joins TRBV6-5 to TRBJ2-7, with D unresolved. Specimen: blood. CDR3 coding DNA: TGTGCCAGCAGTTACGGGCAGCTGAACTACGAGCAGTACTTC. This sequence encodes CASSYGQLNYEQYF.